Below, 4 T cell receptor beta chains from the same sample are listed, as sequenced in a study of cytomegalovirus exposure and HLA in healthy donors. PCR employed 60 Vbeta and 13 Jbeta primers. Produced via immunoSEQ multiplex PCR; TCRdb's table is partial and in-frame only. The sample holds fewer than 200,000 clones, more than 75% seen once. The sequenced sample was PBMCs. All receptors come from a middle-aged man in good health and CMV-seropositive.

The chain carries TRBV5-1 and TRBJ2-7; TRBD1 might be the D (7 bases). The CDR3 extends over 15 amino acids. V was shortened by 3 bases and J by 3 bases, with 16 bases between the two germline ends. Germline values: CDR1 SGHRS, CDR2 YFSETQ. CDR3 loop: CASSSLEGAGYEQYF. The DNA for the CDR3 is TGCGCCAGCAGCTCCCTGGAGGGGGCTGGCTACGAGCAGTACTTC.

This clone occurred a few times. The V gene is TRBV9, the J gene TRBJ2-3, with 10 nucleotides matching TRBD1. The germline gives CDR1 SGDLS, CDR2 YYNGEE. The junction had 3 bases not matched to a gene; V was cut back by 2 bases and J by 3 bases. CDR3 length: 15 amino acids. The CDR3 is CASSVDRGMTDTQYF. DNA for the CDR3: TGTGCCAGCAGCGTGGACAGGGGGATGACAGATACGCAGTATTTT.

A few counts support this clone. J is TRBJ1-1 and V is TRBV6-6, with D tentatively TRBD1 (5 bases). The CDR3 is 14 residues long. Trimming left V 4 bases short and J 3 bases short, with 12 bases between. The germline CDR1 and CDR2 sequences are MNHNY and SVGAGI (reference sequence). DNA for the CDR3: TGTGCCAGCAGTTCCCAGGGATGGTACACTGAAGCTTTCTTT. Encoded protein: CASSSQGWYTEAFF.

In DNA form, the CDR3 reads TGTGCCAGCCGCGGGCAGGGGGCCAGCACTGAAGCTTTCTTT. Protein: CASRGQGASTEAFF. J is TRBJ1-1 and V is TRBV7-9; the match to TRBD1 covers 8 bases. The CDR3 consists of 14 residues. Per germline, CDR1 SEHNR and CDR2 FQNEAQ (reference sequence). After removal of 8 bases from V and 4 bases from J, the junction contained 9 bases not matched to a gene. Full variable domain (missing parts from reference TRBV7-9 and TRBJ1-1): DTGVSQNPRHKITKRGQNVTFRCDPISEHNRLYWYRQTLGQGPEFLTYFQNEAQLEKSRLLSDRFSAERPKGSFSTLEIQRTEQGDSAMYLCASRGQGASTEAFFGQGTRLTVV.